A single sample is the source of the 23 T cell receptor beta chains below, sequenced in a study of tumor-infiltrating lymphocytes in localized non-small cell lung cancer. Method: immunoSEQ multiplex PCR; TCRdb's copy keeps in-frame clones and lacks some. Of approximately 5,100 clones listed, over 75% are singletons. The sample consisted of lung tumor tissue. The source is a human donor with non-small cell lung cancer.

V is TRBV5-5 and J is TRBJ2-2, with TRBD2 identical over 8 bases. V lost 4 bases and J lost 4; bases outside the gene matches: 9. The CDR3 runs 16 residues. Germline CDR1 is SGHKS and CDR2 is YYEKEE (reference sequence). The CDR3 loop is CASSPGAAGVTGELFF. CDR3 nucleotides: TGTGCCAGCAGCCCGGGGGCAGCGGGGGTCACCGGGGAGCTGTTTTTT.

The chain combines TRBV30 with TRBJ2-1; D is unresolved. The CDR3 runs 17 residues. CDR1 GTSNPN and CDR2 SVGIG come from the germline V gene (reference sequence). V was clipped by 4 bases and J by 0 bases, with 19 bases between them. The CDR3 is CAWTTYRRRSSYNEQFF. For the CDR3, the DNA is TGTGCCTGGACCACCTATCGGCGGCGGAGCTCCTACAATGAGCAGTTCTTC. Full variable domain (outside the CDR3, taken from reference TRBV30 and TRBJ2-1): SQTIHQWPATLVQPVGSPLSLECTVEGTSNPNLYWYRQAAGRGLQLLFYSVGIGQISSEVPQNLSASRPQDRQFILSSKKLLLSDSGFYLCAWTTYRRRSSYNEQFFGPGTRLTVL.

DNA for the CDR3: TGTGCCAGCAGCTTTCAAGGGTCTCCCTACGAGCAGTACTTC. Amino acids: CASSFQGSPYEQYF. V usage is TRBV5-8 and J usage is TRBJ2-7; D is unclear. The CDR3 runs to 14 residues. Trimming pared 2 bases from V and 2 bases from J, leaving 11 bases between. The germline V gene has CDR1 SGHTS and CDR2 YDEGEE.

This chain joins TRBV7-2 and TRBJ1-2, with 9 bases identical to TRBD1. The CDR3 extends over 15 amino acids. Germline V CDR1 and CDR2: SGHTA, FQGNSA. V was clipped by 6 bases and J by 1 base; unmatched bases: 6. CDR3: CASRRGQGFNYGYTF. The CDR3 DNA reads TGTGCCAGCAGGAGGGGACAGGGATTTAACTATGGCTACACCTTC.

This chain uses TRBV7-9 with TRBJ1-5, with D maybe TRBD1 (6 bases). V was clipped by 1 base and J by 6 bases, with 16 bases between them. The CDR3 spans 16 residues. From germline, CDR1 is SEHNR and CDR2 FQNEAQ (reference sequence). This chain's CDR3 is CASSLGVGGAVQPQHF. The CDR3 bases are TGTGCCAGCAGCTTAGGCGTTGGGGGCGCAGTTCAGCCCCAGCATTTT.

This sequence joins TRBV7-8 and TRBJ1-1; D not certain. Trimming removed 6 bases from V and 0 bases from J, with 14 bases in between. CDR3 length: 15 residues. Germline loops: CDR1 SGHVS, CDR2 FQNEAQ. CDR3 region: CASRKLGALNTEAFF. As DNA, the CDR3 is TGTGCCAGCAGAAAGCTGGGAGCGTTGAACACTGAAGCTTTCTTT.

The chain uses TRBV18 and TRBJ2-7, with 10 bases that match TRBD1. The CDR3 covers 15 residues. The junction had 9 bases not matched to a gene; V was cut back by 3 bases and J by 7 bases. Germline CDR1 and CDR2: KGHSH and LQKENI. The CDR3 protein is CASSPIGTGDGEQYF. In DNA form, the CDR3 reads TGTGCCAGCTCACCCATCGGGACAGGGGATGGAGAGCAGTACTTC.

This chain links TRBV19 with TRBJ1-2; D is unresolved. V lost 4 bases and J 4 bases, leaving 10 bases between the germline ends. Germline CDR1 is LNHDA and CDR2 is SQIVND (reference sequence). There are 13 residues in the CDR3. In DNA, the CDR3 is TGTGCCAGTAGTACCTCGGCTCTCTATGGCTACACCTTC. Translation gives CASSTSALYGYTF.

The chain carries TRBV5-1 and TRBJ2-7, with TRBD1 identical over 12 bases. Germline V gives CDR1 SGHRS, CDR2 YFSETQ. V was pared by 3 bases and J by 6 bases, with 13 bases of the junction left unmatched. CDR3 length equals 17 residues. As DNA, the CDR3 is TGCGCCAGCAGCTGGATGGGACAGGGGGCTGGGGTTTCCGAGCAGTACTTC. Translation gives CASSWMGQGAGVSEQYF.

The V call is TRBV10-1, the J call TRBJ2-7; TRBD2 agrees at 8 bases. CDR1 WNHNN and CDR2 SYGVQD come from the germline V gene (reference sequence). J lost 2 bases, V lost 3 bases, and 12 bases had no gene match. The CDR3 consists of 17 residues. The CDR3 nucleotides are TGCGCCAGCAGTGAATTGGGCGTTAGCGGGGCTACCTACGAGCAGTACTTC. Protein sequence: CASSELGVSGATYEQYF.

This chain links TRBV27 with TRBJ1-2; 12 bases fit TRBD1. CDR3 length: 17 amino acids. CDR1 is MNHEY and CDR2 is SMNVEV in the germline V gene (reference sequence). J gave up 7 bases and V 4 bases, and 13 bases lay outside the gene matches. CDR3 residues: CASSSGTGGASVRGYTF. CDR3 in DNA: TGTGCCAGCAGTTCCGGGACAGGGGGCGCTTCTGTTCGTGGCTACACCTTC.

This chain joins TRBV7-3 and TRBJ2-1; TRBD2 agrees at 9 bases. CDR1 is SGHTA and CDR2 is FQGTGA in the germline V gene. This CDR3 contains 19 residues. V gave up 5 bases and J gave up 0 bases; unmatched junction bases: 14. The CDR3 coding sequence is TGTGCCAGCAGCCCCAGCGGGCTAGCGGGGAGGCTCTCCTACAATGAGCAGTTCTTC. Amino acids: CASSPSGLAGRLSYNEQFF.

This clone showed up just a few times. J is TRBJ2-1 and V is TRBV11-2; 9 bases map to TRBD1. Germline-derived CDR1 and CDR2 are SGHAT and FQNNGV. Trimming cost V 2 bases and J 8 bases; bases outside gene matches: 7. The CDR3 runs to 15 residues. The CDR3 sequence: CASSLSGTGIHEQFF. The CDR3 DNA sequence: TGTGCCAGCAGCTTATCCGGGACAGGGATCCATGAGCAGTTCTTC.

The V call is TRBV11-2, the J call TRBJ2-6; tentative D call: TRBD1 (6 bases). Germline V lookup: CDR1 SGHAT, CDR2 FQNNGV. Trimming left V 2 bases short and J 2 bases short, with 16 bases between. The CDR3 has 18 residues. CDR3 sequence: CASSLSRKQGPGANVLTF. The DNA of the CDR3 is TGTGCCAGCAGCTTATCCCGCAAACAGGGCCCTGGGGCCAACGTCCTGACTTTC.

The gene calls are TRBV7-6 and TRBJ2-7; D not resolved. CDR1 is SGHVS, CDR2 FNYEAQ, per germline. With 4 bases removed from V and 3 bases from J, the gap between germline ends came to 10 bases. This CDR3 has 13 amino acids. In DNA form, the CDR3 reads TGTGCCAGCAGCTCCGGACCCAACTACGAGCAGTACTTC. Protein product: CASSSGPNYEQYF.

In this sample, this clone turned up once. The chain carries TRBV19 and TRBJ1-4; D uncertain. Trimming took off 6 bases at V and 8 bases at J, with 16 bases between the two ends. CDR3 length: 14 amino acids. The germline V gene has CDR1 LNHDA and CDR2 SQIVND (reference sequence). CDR3 in amino acids: CASSLAPASEKLFF. CDR3 DNA sequence: TGTGCCAGTAGCCTGGCCCCCGCTTCCGAAAAACTGTTTTTT. Based on the CDR3 plus reference TRBV19 and TRBJ1-4, the full variable domain is DGGITQSPKYLFRKEGQNVTLSCEQNLNHDAMYWYRQDPGQGLRLIYYSQIVNDFQKGDIAEGYSVSREKKESFPLTVTSAQKNPTAFYLCASSLAPASEKLFFGSGTQLSVL.

The chain recombines TRBV7-9 with TRBJ2-3; TRBD2 aligns across 13 bases. Germline-derived CDR1 and CDR2 are SEHNR and FQNEAQ (reference sequence). The CDR3 is 17 residues long. J gave up 4 bases and V 5 bases, and 9 bases lay outside the gene matches. CDR3 coding DNA: TGTGCCAGCAGCCCCTTACTAGCGGGAGGGTTGGCAGATACGCAGTATTTT. It translates to CASSPLLAGGLADTQYF.

J is TRBJ2-2 and V is TRBV7-3; D is possibly TRBD1 (6 bases). The CDR3 runs to 17 residues. Deletions cut 1 base from V and 2 bases from J, with 14 bases between. Germline CDR1 and CDR2: SGHTA and FQGTGA. CDR3 in amino acids: CASSLIMGAPNTGELFF. The CDR3 DNA sequence: TGTGCCAGCAGCTTAATCATGGGGGCCCCAAACACCGGGGAGCTGTTTTTT.

The V call is TRBV6-1, the J call TRBJ1-2, with a tentative D call TRBD1 (6 bases). Trimming took 2 bases from V and 6 from J, leaving 16 bases between them. The CDR3 is 15 amino acids. Per the germline V gene, CDR1 is MNHNS and CDR2 is SASEGT. CDR3 nucleotide sequence: TGTGCCAGCAGTGAAACCCCACAGGGAAGGAATGGCTACACCTTC. This encodes CASSETPQGRNGYTF.

The chain employs TRBV30 and TRBJ1-1; the D gene is possibly TRBD1 (5 bases). Germline loops: CDR1 GTSNPN, CDR2 SVGIG (reference sequence). V was cut by 2 bases and J by 10 bases, with 11 bases left in between. The CDR3 runs to 11 residues. The CDR3 protein is CAWSQGDRAFF. For the CDR3, the DNA is TGTGCCTGGAGTCAAGGGGATCGAGCTTTCTTT.

The rearrangement joins TRBV7-9 to TRBJ2-3; 9 nucleotides align to TRBD1. The junction had 6 bases not matched to a gene; V was cut back by 2 bases and J by 6 bases. The CDR3 spans 15 residues. The germline V gene encodes CDR1 SEHNR and CDR2 FQNEAQ (reference sequence). The CDR3: CASSLWDRDLDTQYF. CDR3 DNA: TGTGCCAGCAGCTTATGGGACAGGGATTTGGATACGCAGTATTTT.

The CDR3 nucleotides read TGTGCCAGCAGCTCCGCGGAGGGGCAAGAGCAGTTCTTC. Protein sequence: CASSSAEGQEQFF. This chain links TRBV7-9 with TRBJ2-1; tentative D call: TRBD2 (6 bases). CDR1 SEHNR and CDR2 FQNEAQ come from the germline V gene (reference sequence). This CDR3 is built from 13 residues. Trimming took off 4 bases at V and 10 bases at J, with 14 bases between the two ends.

The genes are TRBV20-1 and TRBJ2-1; D not certain. The length of the CDR3 is 10 residues. Germline-derived CDR1 and CDR2 are DFQATT and SNEGSKA (reference sequence). V lost 5 bases and J lost 7, with 6 bases in between. CDR3 DNA sequence: TGCAGTGCTCGGGCGAATGAGCAGTTCTTC. Amino acid sequence: CSARANEQFF.